These 21 T cell receptor beta chains were sequenced from one sample in a study of shared clonotypes between healthy human individuals. TCRdb keeps only in-frame clones here, not all; method: immunoSEQ multiplex PCR. The repertoire holds 500,000 or so clones, with about 96% as singletons. The sequenced sample was naive CD4+ T cells sorted from blood. Subset in this sample: CD45RA+ positively selected. The receptors stem from a woman in her thirties in good health.

V and J are TRBV5-8 and TRBJ2-5; D gene unclear. Germline CDR1 SGHTS, CDR2 YDEGEE. Trimming removed 4 bases at V and 2 bases at J, with 0 bases between. The CDR3 is 10 amino acids. Here the CDR3 reads CASSQETQYF. The CDR3, as DNA: TGTGCCAGCAGCCAAGAGACCCAGTACTTC.

The chain links TRBV7-2 to TRBJ2-7; D is possibly TRBD2 (7 bases). CDR3 size: 15 residues. Deletions cut 2 bases from V and 0 bases from J, with 11 bases between. The germline gives CDR1 SGHTA, CDR2 FQGNSA. CDR3 region: CASSLRGGSSYEQYF. CDR3 DNA sequence: TGTGCCAGCAGCTTAAGGGGGGGGAGCTCCTACGAGCAGTACTTC.

V usage is TRBV5-8 and J usage is TRBJ2-5; tentatively, D is TRBD2 (7 bases). CDR1 is SGHTS and CDR2 is YDEGEE in the germline V gene. CDR3 length: 15 residues. Trimming took off 5 bases at V and 4 bases at J, with 18 bases between the two ends. CDR3 sequence: CASRSLWGGPETQYF. The DNA for the CDR3 is TGTGCCAGCAGATCACTGTGGGGGGGCCCAGAGACCCAGTACTTC.

The chain recombines TRBV30 with TRBJ2-7; 11 bases align to TRBD1. V shed 0 bases and J 4 bases; nucleotides not matched to a gene: 11. The CDR3 has 17 residues. Germline CDR1 GTSNPN, CDR2 SVGIG (reference sequence). Here the CDR3 reads CAWSVVGQGALRYEQYF. CDR3 coding DNA: TGTGCCTGGAGTGTTGTAGGACAGGGGGCTTTAAGGTACGAGCAGTACTTC. Full variable domain (outside the CDR3, taken from reference TRBV30 and TRBJ2-7): SQTIHQWPATLVQPVGSPLSLECTVEGTSNPNLYWYRQAAGRGLQLLFYSVGIGQISSEVPQNLSASRPQDRQFILSSKKLLLSDSGFYLCAWSVVGQGALRYEQYFGPGTRLTVT.

The chain recombines TRBV19 with TRBJ1-3; no definite D call. Germline V CDR1 and CDR2: LNHDA, SQIVND (reference sequence). Trimming stripped 5 bases from V and 0 bases from J, with 11 bases between. The CDR3 has 15 amino acids. CDR3 in DNA: TGTGCCAGTAGTGAGACACGGATCTCTGGAAACACCATATATTTT. It codes for CASSETRISGNTIYF.

The chain recombines TRBV28 with TRBJ1-2; TRBD1 is a possible D gene (5 bases). Germline CDR1 reads MDHEN; CDR2 reads SYDVKM. The V end lost 5 bases, the J end lost 8 bases, and 21 bases lay between the germline ends. The CDR3 consists of 15 residues. The CDR3 here is CASSGHSSGKNGYTF. The CDR3 coding sequence is TGTGCCAGCAGTGGCCACAGCTCAGGGAAGAACGGCTACACCTTC.

The gene calls are TRBV13 and TRBJ2-3; 7 bases agree with TRBD2. CDR3 size: 15 residues. V trimming: 3 bases; J trimming: 4 bases; junction bases outside the gene matches: 7. CDR1 PRHDT and CDR2 FYEKMQ come from the germline V gene (reference sequence). The CDR3 sequence: CASSFVLASADTQYF. Here the CDR3 DNA reads TGTGCCAGCAGCTTCGTACTAGCGAGCGCAGATACGCAGTATTTT.

This clone has just one count. The chain has TRBV18 and TRBJ2-3; TRBD2 matches 7 bases. CDR1 and CDR2 from the germline V gene are KGHSH and LQKENI. Germline trimming cut 6 bases from V and 9 bases from J; bases unmatched to any gene: 9. The length of the CDR3 is 13 residues. Here the CDR3 reads CASSEGLTGTQYF. The CDR3 DNA is TGTGCCAGCTCGGAGGGACTAACCGGCACGCAGTATTTT.

The V and J genes are TRBV29-1 and TRBJ2-5, with D unresolved. V lost 0 bases to trimming and J lost 5 bases, with 7 bases between them. CDR1 SQVTM and CDR2 ANQGSEA come from the germline V gene. The CDR3 loop spans 12 amino acids. CDR3 DNA: TGCAGCGTTGAAGAGATGGGTGAGACCCAGTACTTC. It yields the protein CSVEEMGETQYF. Based on the CDR3 plus reference TRBV29-1 and TRBJ2-5, the full variable domain is SAVISQKPSRDICQRGTSLTIQCQVDSQVTMMFWYRQQPGQSLTLIATANQGSEATYESGFVIDKFPISRPNLTFSTLTVSNMSPEDSSIYLCSVEEMGETQYFGPGTRLLVL.

The chain links TRBV29-1 to TRBJ1-1; D gene unclear. Germline assignment: CDR1 SQVTM and CDR2 ANQGSEA. With 4 bases removed from V and 1 base from J, the gap between germline ends came to 13 bases. CDR3 length: 14 residues. The DNA for the CDR3 is TGCAGCGTTGGGGCAGGAGGGAAGAACACTGAAGCTTTCTTT. Protein sequence: CSVGAGGKNTEAFF.

This rearrangement joins TRBV5-1 to TRBJ2-2; D tentatively reads TRBD1 or TRBD2 (5 bases each). The CDR3 is 17 residues long. The germline gives CDR1 SGHRS, CDR2 YFSETQ. V lost 0 bases and J lost 4, with 16 bases in between. CDR3 nucleotides: TGCGCCAGCAGCTTGGAGCCTGGCAGGGACCTCACCGGGGAGCTGTTTTTT. This sequence encodes CASSLEPGRDLTGELFF.

The chain joins TRBV28 to TRBJ2-7; 11 bases are a match to TRBD2. Per the germline V gene, CDR1 is MDHEN and CDR2 is SYDVKM. The CDR3 length is 19 residues. V lost 2 bases, J lost 0 bases, and 12 bases stayed unmatched. Written as DNA, the CDR3 is TGTGCCAGCAGTTTAGGGACTAGCGGCCTACTGGGGAGCTCCTACGAGCAGTACTTC. Translating gives CASSLGTSGLLGSSYEQYF.

Concerning this clone itself: This CDR3 is also generated by other DNA sequences in the sample. The V call is TRBV6-4, the J call TRBJ1-1, with D hard to call. There are 13 residues in the CDR3. CDR1 is MRHNA, CDR2 SNTAGT, per germline. The V end was cut by 3 bases, the J end by 0 bases, with 5 bases between. The CDR3, as DNA: TGTGCCAGCAGTGAGAGACTGAACACTGAAGCTTTCTTT. Protein sequence: CASSERLNTEAFF.

This clone was detected once. The chain uses TRBV4-2 and TRBJ2-2, with TRBD2 matching over 14 bases. Germline trimming cut 0 bases from V and 1 base from J; bases unmatched to any gene: 7. CDR1 and CDR2 (germline): LGHNA, YNFKEQ. This CDR3 spans 20 amino acids. CDR3 amino acids: CASSQDLGTSGSKNTGELFF. The CDR3 DNA reads TGTGCCAGCAGCCAAGATTTAGGGACTAGCGGGAGTAAGAACACCGGGGAGCTGTTTTTT.

To note about this clone: At one end the junction does not follow the germline gene, possibly because of a read error. The V call is TRBV28, the J call TRBJ2-4; 8 nucleotides agree with TRBD2. There are 13 residues in the CDR3. Germline V gives CDR1 MDHEN, CDR2 SYDVKM. CDR3 in amino acids: CATETSEKSIQYF. The DNA for the CDR3 is TGTGCCACCGAGACTAGCGAAAAAAGCATTCAGTACTTC.

This rearrangement joins TRBV6-5 to TRBJ2-7; D remains unclear. V dropped 6 bases and J dropped 3 bases, with 6 bases sitting between them. The germline V gene has CDR1 MNHEY and CDR2 SVGAGI. CDR3 length equals 11 residues. The CDR3 region has the DNA TGTGCCAGCAGGGCGTTCTACGAGCAGTACTTC. This encodes CASRAFYEQYF.

The V call is TRBV19, the J call TRBJ2-1; 15 bases agree with TRBD2. This CDR3 has 19 residues. Germline values: CDR1 LNHDA, CDR2 SQIVND (reference sequence). The V gene end was trimmed by 6 bases and the J gene end by 6 bases; junction bases not matched to a gene: 15. CDR3 nucleotides: TGTGCCAGTAGGGTGGGATTTGGACTAGCGGGAGGGCTAGTCAATGAGCAGTTCTTC. This codes for CASRVGFGLAGGLVNEQFF.

V and J are TRBV7-2 and TRBJ2-5, with 7 bases identical to TRBD2. V was pared by 1 base and J by 11 bases, with 7 bases of the junction left unmatched. The CDR3 has 13 residues. Germline values: CDR1 SGHTA, CDR2 FQGNSA. The CDR3 region is CASSLELALEQYF. The CDR3 nucleotides read TGTGCCAGCAGCTTAGAACTAGCGCTTGAGCAGTACTTC.

The chain couples TRBV28 to TRBJ1-4; D not certain. Germline CDR1 and CDR2: MDHEN and SYDVKM. Trimming shortened V by 7 bases and J by 10 bases, and 25 bases separated the two germline ends. This CDR3 has 16 residues. For the CDR3, the DNA is TGTGCCAGCATAGTAAACGGGCAGCGGGTAGGCGGAAAACTGTTTTTT. Amino acids: CASIVNGQRVGGKLFF.

V and J are TRBV28 and TRBJ1-5; 7 bases line up with TRBD1. Trimming removed 8 bases from V and 4 bases from J; junction bases left unmatched: 2. Per the germline V gene, CDR1 is MDHEN and CDR2 is SYDVKM. CDR3 length: 12 residues. CDR3 region: CASGTENQPQHF. The DNA of the CDR3 is TGTGCCAGCGGGACAGAAAATCAGCCCCAGCATTTT.

The chain is built from TRBV2 and TRBJ2-1, with 14 bases matching TRBD2. The CDR3 consists of 16 residues. Germline V lookup: CDR1 SNHLY, CDR2 FYNNEI. Trimming took 2 bases from V and 9 from J; bases not matched to a gene: 6. The CDR3 DNA sequence: TGTGCCAGCAGTGAATCGGGACTAGCGGGAGTGAGTGAGCAGTTCTTC. This gives the protein CASSESGLAGVSEQFF.